Below are 9 T cell receptor beta chains sequenced from a single sample in a study of T cell changes during pregnancy in multiple sclerosis. Assay used: immunoSEQ multiplex PCR; TCRdb lists only in-frame clones, some missing. The table has some 49,000 clones, roughly 90% seen once. The sequences come from peripheral blood, collected after pregnancy. Receptor source: a female donor in good health, enrolled as a control in a pregnancy study.

The chain employs TRBV10-1 and TRBJ2-2; the match to TRBD2 covers 7 bases. In germline, CDR1 is WNHNN, CDR2 SYGVQD (reference sequence). CDR3 length equals 15 residues. Unmatched junction bases numbered 6, after V lost 4 bases and J lost 4 bases. CDR3: CASSGLTSSTGELFF. CDR3 nucleotides: TGCGCCAGCAGTGGATTGACTAGCTCCACCGGGGAGCTGTTTTTT.

The chain is built from TRBV18 and TRBJ2-7; 9 bases match TRBD2. The V segment lost 2 bases and the J segment 0 bases; nucleotides outside the gene matches: 8. CDR3 length equals 17 residues. Germline V gene data show CDR1 as KGHSH and CDR2 as LQKENI. This CDR3 reads CASSPSSGGLSSYEQYF. The CDR3 DNA reads as TGTGCCAGCTCACCAAGTAGCGGGGGCCTCAGCTCCTACGAGCAGTACTTC.

This clone came up once. The chain's CDR3 is CASSLGSGRGLETQYF. CDR3 DNA sequence: TGTGCCAGCAGCTTGGGTAGCGGGAGAGGGCTCGAGACCCAGTACTTC. The chain joins TRBV5-4 to TRBJ2-5; TRBD2 aligns across 9 bases. V lost 0 bases, J lost 5 bases, and 8 bases stayed unmatched. Germline CDR1 reads SGHNT; CDR2 reads YYREEE (reference sequence). CDR3 length: 16 amino acids.

The J gene is TRBJ2-7, the V gene TRBV28; 13 bases map to TRBD2. The CDR3 runs to 14 residues. Germline CDR1 reads MDHEN; CDR2 reads SYDVKM. With V trimmed by 6 bases and J by 4 bases, 3 bases remained unmatched. The CDR3 region has the DNA TGTGCCAGCAGGCGACTAGCGGGAGGTTACGAGCAGTACTTC. Its protein is CASRRLAGGYEQYF.

The chain joins TRBV29-1 to TRBJ2-5; D perhaps matches TRBD1 (5 bases). V dropped 3 bases and J dropped 5 bases, with 16 bases sitting between them. CDR1 and CDR2 from the germline V gene are SQVTM and ANQGSEA. The CDR3 has 14 amino acids. The CDR3 coding sequence is TGCAGCGTTGAGATCGTTACAGGTCGGGAGACCCAGTACTTC. This translates into CSVEIVTGRETQYF. The variable domain in full, completed from reference TRBV29-1 and TRBJ2-5, reads SAVISQKPSRDICQRGTSLTIQCQVDSQVTMMFWYRQQPGQSLTLIATANQGSEATYESGFVIDKFPISRPNLTFSTLTVSNMSPEDSSIYLCSVEIVTGRETQYFGPGTRLLVL.

This clone was detected once. The rearrangement uses TRBV11-2 and TRBJ1-3, with D possibly being TRBD1 (5 bases). Looked up from germline, CDR1 is SGHAT and CDR2 is FQNNGV. The V end was cut by 2 bases, the J end by 0 bases, with 17 bases between. This CDR3 region has 18 residues. CDR3 nucleotide sequence: TGTGCCAGCAGCTTACGATTAGGTGACAGCTTCTCTGGAAACACCATATATTTT. Translation: CASSLRLGDSFSGNTIYF. Variable domain in full (rest from reference TRBV11-2 and TRBJ1-3): EAGVAQSPRYKIIEKRQSVAFWCNPISGHATLYWYQQILGQGPKLLIQFQNNGVVDDSQLPKDRFSAERLKGVDSTLKIQPAKLEDSAVYLCASSLRLGDSFSGNTIYFGEGSWLTVV.

The chain couples TRBV6-1 to TRBJ2-5; D is possibly TRBD2 (5 bases). In germline, CDR1 is MNHNS, CDR2 SASEGT. Trimming pared 4 bases from V and 2 bases from J, leaving 11 bases between. This CDR3 has 14 amino acids. The DNA of the CDR3 is TGTGCCAGCAGTGTGGCGGGTACGCAAGAGACCCAGTACTTC. This sequence encodes CASSVAGTQETQYF.

CDR3 DNA sequence: TGTGCCAGCAGTTCTACAGGGGCGCACGGGGCCAACGTCCTGACTTTC. It yields the protein CASSSTGAHGANVLTF. The genes are TRBV6-6 and TRBJ2-6; 7 nucleotides agree with TRBD1. J was trimmed by 4 bases and V by 4 bases; bases with no gene match: 7. Germline V lookup: CDR1 MNHNY, CDR2 SVGAGI (reference sequence). The CDR3 runs to 16 residues.

The V gene is TRBV4-2, the J gene TRBJ2-2; TRBD1 might be the D (6 bases). The CDR3 has 18 amino acids. Germline V gene lookup returns CDR1 LGHNA and CDR2 YNFKEQ. With 4 bases removed from V and 4 bases from J, the gap between germline ends came to 22 bases. The CDR3 spells CASSPPGDIGVSTGELFF. In DNA form, the CDR3 reads TGTGCCAGCAGCCCCCCAGGGGATATTGGGGTGAGCACCGGGGAGCTGTTTTTT.